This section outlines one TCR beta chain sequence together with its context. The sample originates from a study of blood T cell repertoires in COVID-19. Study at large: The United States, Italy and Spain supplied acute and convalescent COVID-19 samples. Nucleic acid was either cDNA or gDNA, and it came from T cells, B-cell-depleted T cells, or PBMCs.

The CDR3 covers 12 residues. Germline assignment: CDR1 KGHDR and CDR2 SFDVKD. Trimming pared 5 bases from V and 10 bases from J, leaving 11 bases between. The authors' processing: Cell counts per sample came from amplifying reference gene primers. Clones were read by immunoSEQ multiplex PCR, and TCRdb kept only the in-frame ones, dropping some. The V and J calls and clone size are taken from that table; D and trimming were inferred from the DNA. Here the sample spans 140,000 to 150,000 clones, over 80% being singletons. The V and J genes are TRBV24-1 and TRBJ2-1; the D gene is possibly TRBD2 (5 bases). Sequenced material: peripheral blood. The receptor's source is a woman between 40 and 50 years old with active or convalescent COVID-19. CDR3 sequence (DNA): TGTGCCACCAGTGTCCGAAGGGAGGAGCAGTTCTTC. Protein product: CATSVRREEQFF.